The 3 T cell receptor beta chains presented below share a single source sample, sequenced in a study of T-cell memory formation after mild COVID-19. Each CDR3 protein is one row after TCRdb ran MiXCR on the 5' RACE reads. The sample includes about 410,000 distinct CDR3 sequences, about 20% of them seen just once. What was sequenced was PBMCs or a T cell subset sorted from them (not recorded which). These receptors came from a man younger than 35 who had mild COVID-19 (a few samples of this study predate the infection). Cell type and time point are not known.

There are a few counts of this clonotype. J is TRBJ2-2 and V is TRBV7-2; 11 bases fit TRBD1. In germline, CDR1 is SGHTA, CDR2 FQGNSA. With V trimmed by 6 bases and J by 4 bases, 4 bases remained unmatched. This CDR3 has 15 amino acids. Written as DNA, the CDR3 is TGTGCCAGCAGGGAAGGGACAGGGGGCACCGGGGAGCTGTTTTTT. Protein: CASREGTGGTGELFF. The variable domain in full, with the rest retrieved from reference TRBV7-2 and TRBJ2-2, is GAGVSQSPSNKVTEKGKDVELRCDPISGHTALYWYRQSLGQGLEFLIYFQGNSAPDKSGLPSDRFSAERTGGSVSTLTIQRTQQEDSAVYLCASREGTGGTGELFFGEGSRLTVL.

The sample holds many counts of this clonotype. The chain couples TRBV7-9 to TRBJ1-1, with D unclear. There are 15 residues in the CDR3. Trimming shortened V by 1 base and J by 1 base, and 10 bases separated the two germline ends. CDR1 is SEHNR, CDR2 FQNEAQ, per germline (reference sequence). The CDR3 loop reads CASSLGTAWNTEAFF. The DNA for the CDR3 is TGTGCCAGCAGCTTAGGGACGGCTTGGAACACTGAAGCTTTCTTT.

CDR3 in amino acids: CASSPSPPGELFF. CDR3 bases: TGTGCCAGCAGCCCCTCTCCGCCCGGGGAGCTGTTTTTT. This sequence joins TRBV7-2 and TRBJ2-2; no clear D gene. V lost 5 bases to trimming and J lost 6 bases, with 10 bases between them. Germline assignment: CDR1 SGHTA and CDR2 FQGNSA. There are 13 residues in the CDR3.